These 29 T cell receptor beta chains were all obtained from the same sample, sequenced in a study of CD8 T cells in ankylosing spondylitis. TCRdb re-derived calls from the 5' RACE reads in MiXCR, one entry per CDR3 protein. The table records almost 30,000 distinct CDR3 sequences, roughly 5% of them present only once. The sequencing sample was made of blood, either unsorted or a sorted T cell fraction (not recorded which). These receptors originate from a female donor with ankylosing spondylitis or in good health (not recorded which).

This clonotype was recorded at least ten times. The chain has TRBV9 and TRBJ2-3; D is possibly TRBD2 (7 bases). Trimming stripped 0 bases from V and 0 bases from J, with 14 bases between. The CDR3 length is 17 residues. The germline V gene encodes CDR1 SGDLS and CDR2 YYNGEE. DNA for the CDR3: TGTGCCAGCAGCGTAGGTAGGGGGGGCTTGAGCACAGATACGCAGTATTTT. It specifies CASSVGRGGLSTDTQYF.

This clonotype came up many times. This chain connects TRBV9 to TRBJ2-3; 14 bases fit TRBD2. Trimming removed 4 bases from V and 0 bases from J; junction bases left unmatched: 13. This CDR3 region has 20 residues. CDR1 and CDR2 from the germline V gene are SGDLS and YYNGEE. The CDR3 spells CASSPRRTSGGPRSTDTQYF. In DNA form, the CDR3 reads TGTGCCAGCAGCCCCCGCCGGACTAGCGGGGGGCCCCGTAGCACAGATACGCAGTATTTT.

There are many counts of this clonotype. The DNA of the CDR3 is TGTGCCAGCAGCGACGGACAGGGAGGAGAGACCCAGTACTTC. It encodes CASSDGQGGETQYF. The chain employs TRBV9 and TRBJ2-5; TRBD1 aligns across 8 bases. CDR1 SGDLS and CDR2 YYNGEE come from the germline V gene. Trimming removed 3 bases from V and 4 bases from J; junction bases left unmatched: 5. The CDR3 loop spans 14 amino acids.

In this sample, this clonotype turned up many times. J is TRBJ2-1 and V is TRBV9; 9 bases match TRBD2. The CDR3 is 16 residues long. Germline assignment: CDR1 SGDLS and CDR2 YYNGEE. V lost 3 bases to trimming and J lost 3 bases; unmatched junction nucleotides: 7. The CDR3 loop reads CASSAALAGNYNEQFF. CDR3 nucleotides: TGTGCCAGCAGCGCGGCTCTAGCGGGGAACTACAATGAGCAGTTCTTC.

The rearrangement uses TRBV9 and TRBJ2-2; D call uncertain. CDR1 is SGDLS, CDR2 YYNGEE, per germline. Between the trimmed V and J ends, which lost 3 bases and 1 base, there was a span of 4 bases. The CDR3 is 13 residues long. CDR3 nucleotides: TGTGCCAGCAGCGGGGAGAACACCGGGGAGCTGTTTTTT. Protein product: CASSGENTGELFF.

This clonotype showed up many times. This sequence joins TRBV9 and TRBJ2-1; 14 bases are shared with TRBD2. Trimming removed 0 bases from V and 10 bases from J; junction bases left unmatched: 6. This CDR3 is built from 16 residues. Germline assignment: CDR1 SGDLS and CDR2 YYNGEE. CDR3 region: CASSVEGTSGSREQFF. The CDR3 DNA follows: TGTGCCAGCAGCGTAGAGGGGACTAGCGGGAGTCGGGAGCAGTTCTTC.

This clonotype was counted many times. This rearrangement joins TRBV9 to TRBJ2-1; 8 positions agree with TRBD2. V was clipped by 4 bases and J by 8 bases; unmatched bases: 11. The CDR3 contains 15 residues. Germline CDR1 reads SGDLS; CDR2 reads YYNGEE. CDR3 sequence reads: CASSTTPGGSDEQFF. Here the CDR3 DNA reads TGTGCCAGCAGCACCACCCCGGGGGGGTCGGATGAGCAGTTCTTC. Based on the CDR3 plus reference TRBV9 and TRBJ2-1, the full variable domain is DSGVTQTPKHLITATGQRVTLRCSPRSGDLSVYWYQQSLDQGLQFLIQYYNGEERAKGNILERFSAQQFPDLHSELNLSSLELGDSALYFCASSTTPGGSDEQFFGPGTRLTVL.

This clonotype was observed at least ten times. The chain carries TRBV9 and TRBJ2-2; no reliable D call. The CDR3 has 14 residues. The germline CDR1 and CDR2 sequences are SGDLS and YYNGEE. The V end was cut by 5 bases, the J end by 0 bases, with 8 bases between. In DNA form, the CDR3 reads TGTGCCAGCAGGGGAAGCGCGAACACCGGGGAGCTGTTTTTT. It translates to CASRGSANTGELFF.

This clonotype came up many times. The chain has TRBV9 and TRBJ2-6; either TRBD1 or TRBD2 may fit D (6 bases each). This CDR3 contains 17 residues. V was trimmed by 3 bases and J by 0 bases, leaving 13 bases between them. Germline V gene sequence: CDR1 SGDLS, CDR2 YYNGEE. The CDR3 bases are TGTGCCAGCAGCGACGGGGGCAGACGCTCTGGGGCCAACGTCCTGACTTTC. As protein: CASSDGGRRSGANVLTF.

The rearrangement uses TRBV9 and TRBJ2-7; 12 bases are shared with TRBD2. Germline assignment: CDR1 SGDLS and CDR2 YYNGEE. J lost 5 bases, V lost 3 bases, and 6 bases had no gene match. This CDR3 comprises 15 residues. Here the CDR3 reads CASSALAGGPDEQYF. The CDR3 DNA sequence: TGTGCCAGCAGCGCCCTAGCGGGAGGGCCCGACGAGCAGTACTTC.

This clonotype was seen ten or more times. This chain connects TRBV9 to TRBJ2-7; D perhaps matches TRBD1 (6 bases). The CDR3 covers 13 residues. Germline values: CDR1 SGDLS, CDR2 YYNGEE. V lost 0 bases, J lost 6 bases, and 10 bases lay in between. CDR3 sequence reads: CASSVVIGGEQYF. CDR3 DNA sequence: TGTGCCAGCAGCGTAGTCATAGGGGGCGAGCAGTACTTC.

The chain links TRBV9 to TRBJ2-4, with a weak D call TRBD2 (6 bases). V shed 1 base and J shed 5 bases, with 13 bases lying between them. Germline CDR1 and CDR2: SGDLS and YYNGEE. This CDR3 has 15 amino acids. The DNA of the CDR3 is TGTGCCAGCAGCGTAACGGAGGGTTCACAAAACATTCAGTACTTC. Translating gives CASSVTEGSQNIQYF.

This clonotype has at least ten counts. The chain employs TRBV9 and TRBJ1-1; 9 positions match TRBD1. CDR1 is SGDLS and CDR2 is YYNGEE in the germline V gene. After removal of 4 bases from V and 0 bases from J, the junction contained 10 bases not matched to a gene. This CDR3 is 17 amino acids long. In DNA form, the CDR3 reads TGTGCCAGCAGCCCTACAGGGGGCCGGAATATGAACACTGAAGCTTTCTTT. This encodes CASSPTGGRNMNTEAFF.

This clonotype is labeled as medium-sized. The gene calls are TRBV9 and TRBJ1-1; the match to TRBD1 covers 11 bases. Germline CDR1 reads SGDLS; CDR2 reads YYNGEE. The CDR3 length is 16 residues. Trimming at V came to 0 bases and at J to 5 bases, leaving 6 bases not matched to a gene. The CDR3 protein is CASSVAHGTGGTEAFF. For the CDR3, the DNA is TGTGCCAGCAGCGTAGCCCATGGGACAGGGGGTACTGAAGCTTTCTTT.

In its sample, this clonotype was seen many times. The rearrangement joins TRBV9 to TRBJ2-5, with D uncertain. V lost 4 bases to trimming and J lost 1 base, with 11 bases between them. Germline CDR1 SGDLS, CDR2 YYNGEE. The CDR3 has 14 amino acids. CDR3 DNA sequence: TGTGCCAGCAGCATAGGACCAATCCAAGAGACCCAGTACTTC. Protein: CASSIGPIQETQYF. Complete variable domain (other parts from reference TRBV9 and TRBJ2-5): DSGVTQTPKHLITATGQRVTLRCSPRSGDLSVYWYQQSLDQGLQFLIQYYNGEERAKGNILERFSAQQFPDLHSELNLSSLELGDSALYFCASSIGPIQETQYFGPGTRLLVL.

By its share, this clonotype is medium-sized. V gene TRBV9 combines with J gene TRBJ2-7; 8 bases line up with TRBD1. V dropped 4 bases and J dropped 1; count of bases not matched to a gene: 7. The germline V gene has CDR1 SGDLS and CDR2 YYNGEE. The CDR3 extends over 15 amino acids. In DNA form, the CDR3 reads TGTGCCAGCAGCACTACCGGGACAGGTTCCTACGAGCAGTACTTC. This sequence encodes CASSTTGTGSYEQYF. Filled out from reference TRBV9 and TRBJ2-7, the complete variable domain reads DSGVTQTPKHLITATGQRVTLRCSPRSGDLSVYWYQQSLDQGLQFLIQYYNGEERAKGNILERFSAQQFPDLHSELNLSSLELGDSALYFCASSTTGTGSYEQYFGPGTRLTVT.

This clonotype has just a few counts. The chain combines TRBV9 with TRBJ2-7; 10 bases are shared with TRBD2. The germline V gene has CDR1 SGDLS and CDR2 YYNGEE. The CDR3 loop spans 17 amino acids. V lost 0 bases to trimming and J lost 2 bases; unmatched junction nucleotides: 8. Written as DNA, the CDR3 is TGTGCCAGCAGCGTAGGTCCTAGCGGGAGAGGAGCCTACGAGCAGTACTTC. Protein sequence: CASSVGPSGRGAYEQYF. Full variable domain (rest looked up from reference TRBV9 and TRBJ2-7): DSGVTQTPKHLITATGQRVTLRCSPRSGDLSVYWYQQSLDQGLQFLIQYYNGEERAKGNILERFSAQQFPDLHSELNLSSLELGDSALYFCASSVGPSGRGAYEQYFGPGTRLTVT.

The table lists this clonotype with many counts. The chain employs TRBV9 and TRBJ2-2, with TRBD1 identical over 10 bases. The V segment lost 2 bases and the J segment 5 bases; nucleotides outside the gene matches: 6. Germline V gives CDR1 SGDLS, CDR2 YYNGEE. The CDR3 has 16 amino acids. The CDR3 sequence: CASSVGGTGVTGELFF. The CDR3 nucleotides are TGTGCCAGCAGCGTGGGGGGGACAGGGGTGACCGGGGAGCTGTTTTTT.

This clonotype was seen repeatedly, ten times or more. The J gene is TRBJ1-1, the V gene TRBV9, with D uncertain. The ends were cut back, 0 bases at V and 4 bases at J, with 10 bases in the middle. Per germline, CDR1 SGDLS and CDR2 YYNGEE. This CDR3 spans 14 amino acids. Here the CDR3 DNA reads TGTGCCAGCAGCGTAGATGGGGTCGGCACTGAAGCTTTCTTT. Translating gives CASSVDGVGTEAFF. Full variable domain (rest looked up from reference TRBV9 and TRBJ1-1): DSGVTQTPKHLITATGQRVTLRCSPRSGDLSVYWYQQSLDQGLQFLIQYYNGEERAKGNILERFSAQQFPDLHSELNLSSLELGDSALYFCASSVDGVGTEAFFGQGTRLTVV.

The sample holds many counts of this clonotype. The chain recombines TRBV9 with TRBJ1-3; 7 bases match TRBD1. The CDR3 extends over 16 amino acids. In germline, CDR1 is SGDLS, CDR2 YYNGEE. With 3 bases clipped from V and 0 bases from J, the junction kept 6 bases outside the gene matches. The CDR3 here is CASSGQGLGSGNTIYF. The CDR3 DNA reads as TGTGCCAGCAGCGGACAGGGTTTGGGCTCTGGAAACACCATATATTTT.

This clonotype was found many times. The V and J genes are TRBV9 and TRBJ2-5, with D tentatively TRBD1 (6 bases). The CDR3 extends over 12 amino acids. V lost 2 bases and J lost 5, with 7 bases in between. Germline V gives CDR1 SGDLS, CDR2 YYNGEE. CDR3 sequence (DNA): TGTGCCAGCAGCGTTCAGGGGGAGACCCAGTACTTC. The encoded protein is CASSVQGETQYF.

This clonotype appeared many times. In DNA, the CDR3 is TGTGCCAGCAGCGTAGGGGTTAGCGGGGGGAATGAGCAGTTCTTC. This translates into CASSVGVSGGNEQFF. The V and J genes are TRBV9 and TRBJ2-1; 10 nucleotides line up with TRBD2. V lost 0 bases to trimming and J lost 7 bases; unmatched junction nucleotides: 4. Germline loops: CDR1 SGDLS, CDR2 YYNGEE. This CDR3 is built from 15 residues.

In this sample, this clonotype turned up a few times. CDR3 in amino acids: CASSVLGTGPDTQYF. DNA for the CDR3: TGTGCCAGCAGCGTATTGGGGACTGGGCCAGATACGCAGTATTTT. The chain is built from TRBV9 and TRBJ2-3; D perhaps matches TRBD2 (6 bases). This CDR3 spans 15 amino acids. The germline V and J ends were trimmed by 1 base and 4 bases, with 13 bases remaining between them. Germline-derived CDR1 and CDR2 are SGDLS and YYNGEE.

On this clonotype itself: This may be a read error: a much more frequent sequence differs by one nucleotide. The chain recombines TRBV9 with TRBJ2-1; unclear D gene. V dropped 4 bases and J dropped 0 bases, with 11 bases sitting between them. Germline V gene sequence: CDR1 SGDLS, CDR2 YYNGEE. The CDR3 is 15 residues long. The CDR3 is CASSLDRSSYNEQFF. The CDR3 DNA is TGTGCCAGCAGCTTAGATAGGAGCTCCTACAATGAGCAGTTCTTC. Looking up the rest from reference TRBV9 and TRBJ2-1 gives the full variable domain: DSGVTQTPKHLITATGQRVTLRCSPRSGDLSVYWYQQSLDQGLQFLIQYYNGEERAKGNILERFSAQQFPDLHSELNLSSLELGDSALYFCASSLDRSSYNEQFFGPGTRLTVL.

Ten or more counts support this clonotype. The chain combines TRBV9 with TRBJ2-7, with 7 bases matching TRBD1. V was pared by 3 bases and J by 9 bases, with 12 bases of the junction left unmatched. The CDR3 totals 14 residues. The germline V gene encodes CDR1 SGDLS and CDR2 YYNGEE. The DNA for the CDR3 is TGTGCCAGCAGCGCCGGGGACAGCCAACTTAGGCAGTACTTC. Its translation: CASSAGDSQLRQYF.

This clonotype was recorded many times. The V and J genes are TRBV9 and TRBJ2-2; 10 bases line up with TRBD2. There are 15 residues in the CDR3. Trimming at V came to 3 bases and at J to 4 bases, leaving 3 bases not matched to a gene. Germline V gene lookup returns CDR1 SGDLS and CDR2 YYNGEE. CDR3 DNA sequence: TGTGCCAGCAGCGCTCCTAGCGGGGGCACCGGGGAGCTGTTTTTT. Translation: CASSAPSGGTGELFF.

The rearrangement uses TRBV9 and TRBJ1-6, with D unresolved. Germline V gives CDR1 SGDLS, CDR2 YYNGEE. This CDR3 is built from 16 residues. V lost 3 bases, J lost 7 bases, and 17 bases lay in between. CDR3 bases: TGTGCCAGCAGCGCCCCAGGACTCCGGCCCAATTCACCCCTCCACTTT. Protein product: CASSAPGLRPNSPLHF. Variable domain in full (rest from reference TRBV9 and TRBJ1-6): DSGVTQTPKHLITATGQRVTLRCSPRSGDLSVYWYQQSLDQGLQFLIQYYNGEERAKGNILERFSAQQFPDLHSELNLSSLELGDSALYFCASSAPGLRPNSPLHFGNGTRLTVT.

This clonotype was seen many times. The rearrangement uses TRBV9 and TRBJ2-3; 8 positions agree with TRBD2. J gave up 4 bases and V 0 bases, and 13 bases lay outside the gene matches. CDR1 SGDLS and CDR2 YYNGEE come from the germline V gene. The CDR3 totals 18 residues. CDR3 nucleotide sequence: TGTGCCAGCAGCGTAGGACTAGCGTCTCGAGTAGTATCAGATACGCAGTATTTT. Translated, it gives CASSVGLASRVVSDTQYF.

The CDR3 loop is CASSVAATNRELFF. The CDR3 bases are TGTGCCAGCAGCGTAGCTGCAACTAACCGGGAGCTGTTTTTT. The rearrangement joins TRBV9 to TRBJ2-2; D is unclear. V gave up 0 bases and J gave up 9 bases, with 12 bases separating them. Per the germline V gene, CDR1 is SGDLS and CDR2 is YYNGEE. This CDR3 contains 14 residues.